Presented here are 22 T cell receptor beta chains from one specimen sequenced in a study of shared clonotypes between healthy human individuals. This table comes from immunoSEQ multiplex PCR, and its TCRdb copy is limited to in-frame clones, with some not included. Here the sample spans around 600,000 clones, nearly 98% being singletons. Terminally differentiated effector memory CD45RA+ cells were left out of the naive CD8 fraction, which was CD45RO-negative and positively selected for CCR7. Sequenced input: naive CD8+ T cells sorted from blood. These receptors came from a man younger than 45 in good health.

This chain joins TRBV6-5 and TRBJ2-2, with TRBD2 as a possible D gene (6 bases). CDR1 and CDR2 (germline): MNHEY, SVGAGI. This CDR3 comprises 13 residues. The V end was cut by 4 bases, the J end by 5 bases, with 8 bases between. DNA for the CDR3: TGTGCCAGCAGTTTGAGCGGGACCGGGGAGCTGTTTTTT. It translates to CASSLSGTGELFF.

V usage is TRBV11-3 and J usage is TRBJ2-3; the D is unclear. The V gene's germline CDR1 is SGHNT and CDR2 YENEEA. Trimming removed 5 bases from V and 0 bases from J, with 6 bases in between. CDR3 length: 13 amino acids. The CDR3 loop reads CASSPSSTDTQYF. CDR3 sequence (DNA): TGTGCCAGCAGCCCGTCTAGCACAGATACGCAGTATTTT.

A note on this clone: This same CDR3 is encoded by further DNA sequences in the sample. The chain couples TRBV29-1 to TRBJ2-3; no clear D gene. CDR1 is SQVTM, CDR2 ANQGSEA, per germline. The V gene lost 6 bases and the J gene lost 2 bases, with 3 bases spanning the gap. The CDR3 runs to 10 residues. CDR3 sequence reads: CSVTTDTQYF. The CDR3 nucleotides are TGCAGCGTGACCACAGATACGCAGTATTTT.

The V and J genes are TRBV6-5 and TRBJ2-5; 9 bases line up with TRBD1. The CDR3 is 16 residues long. V shed 6 bases and J 0 bases; nucleotides not matched to a gene: 8. Germline CDR1 and CDR2: MNHEY and SVGAGI. This chain's CDR3 is CASRYGQGTYQETQYF. DNA for the CDR3: TGTGCCAGCAGATACGGACAGGGGACGTACCAAGAGACCCAGTACTTC.

V and J are TRBV9 and TRBJ2-1, with D possibly matching TRBD2 (6 bases). The V gene's germline CDR1 is SGDLS and CDR2 YYNGEE. V lost 0 bases, J lost 8 bases, and 12 bases lay in between. CDR3 size: 14 residues. The CDR3 is CASSVAGRDYEQFF. In DNA form, the CDR3 reads TGTGCCAGCAGCGTAGCCGGGCGGGACTATGAGCAGTTCTTC.

Of note for this clone: The same CDR3 also results from other DNA sequences found in this sample. The chain carries TRBV27 and TRBJ2-2; D is unresolved. With 4 bases removed from V and 8 bases from J, the gap between germline ends came to 8 bases. The CDR3 runs 12 residues. Germline V gene sequence: CDR1 MNHEY, CDR2 SMNVEV (reference sequence). CDR3: CASSSLGGELFF. As DNA, the CDR3 is TGTGCCAGCAGTTCTCTCGGGGGGGAGCTGTTTTTT.

This chain joins TRBV27 and TRBJ1-5; D remains ambiguous. CDR1 and CDR2 (germline): MNHEY, SMNVEV (reference sequence). V lost 0 bases, J lost 5 bases, and 8 bases lay in between. CDR3 size: 14 residues. CDR3 sequence reads: CASSLSGMYQPQHF. CDR3 in DNA: TGTGCCAGCAGTTTATCAGGGATGTATCAGCCCCAGCATTTT.

The chain combines TRBV7-9 with TRBJ1-5; D gene uncertain. CDR1 and CDR2 (germline): SEHNR, FQNEAQ (reference sequence). Trimming left V 7 bases short and J 2 bases short, with 12 bases between. This CDR3 contains 14 residues. The CDR3 sequence: CASTKGVGNQPQHF. DNA of the CDR3: TGTGCCAGCACCAAGGGAGTTGGCAATCAGCCCCAGCATTTT.

The rearrangement joins TRBV7-9 to TRBJ2-7; D is undetermined. The V gene lost 8 bases and the J gene lost 4 bases, with 15 bases spanning the gap. The germline V gene has CDR1 SEHNR and CDR2 FQNEAQ (reference sequence). This CDR3 spans 13 amino acids. The CDR3 loop is CASGPGSTYEQYF. CDR3 DNA: TGTGCCAGCGGCCCAGGATCTACGTACGAGCAGTACTTC.

This chain joins TRBV5-1 and TRBJ2-2; D call uncertain. The CDR3 is 13 residues long. The germline CDR1 and CDR2 sequences are SGHRS and YFSETQ. The V gene lost 1 base and the J gene lost 2 bases, with 3 bases spanning the gap. CDR3 coding DNA: TGCGCCAGCAGCTTGTATAACACCGGGGAGCTGTTTTTT. It is translated as CASSLYNTGELFF.

This clone was observed a single time. The chain joins TRBV4-1 to TRBJ1-2, with D unresolved. V was pared by 2 bases and J by 7 bases, with 20 bases between. CDR1 is MGHRA and CDR2 is YSYEKL in the germline V gene. The CDR3 has 16 amino acids. The CDR3 region is CASSQKTPMGLGGYTF. CDR3 coding DNA: TGCGCCAGCAGCCAAAAAACCCCCATGGGCCTGGGTGGCTACACCTTC.

The V call is TRBV21-1, the J call TRBJ2-7; TRBD1 is taken as the D call from the table, unchecked against the DNA. TRBV21-1 is reported as a pseudogene. This CDR3 is 13 amino acids long. CDR3 protein: CAGHRSPSYEQYF. In nucleotides, the CDR3 is TGTGCCGGGCACAGGTCCCCCTCCTACGAGCAGTACTTC.

This chain uses TRBV5-4 with TRBJ2-6; no firm D call. V was cut by 0 bases and J by 10 bases, with 11 bases left in between. Germline CDR1 is SGHNT and CDR2 is YYREEE (reference sequence). CDR3 size: 14 residues. The CDR3 loop reads CASSLARNGNVLTF. The CDR3 DNA reads TGTGCCAGCAGCTTGGCCAGGAACGGGAACGTCCTGACTTTC.

J is TRBJ2-1 and V is TRBV6-1, with D possibly being TRBD1 (5 bases). The CDR3 spans 13 residues. V lost 5 bases and J lost 5, with 10 bases in between. The germline CDR1 and CDR2 sequences are MNHNS and SASEGT. This CDR3 reads CASSLTEHNEQFF. The CDR3 region has the DNA TGTGCCAGCAGTTTGACAGAGCACAATGAGCAGTTCTTC.

The V call is TRBV4-1, the J call TRBJ2-7, with TRBD2 as a possible D gene (9 bases). The CDR3 has 14 residues. Germline V gene lookup returns CDR1 MGHRA and CDR2 YSYEKL. V lost 3 bases and J 5 bases, leaving 14 bases between the germline ends. The chain's CDR3 is CASSHLAGQDEQYF. In DNA, the CDR3 is TGCGCCAGCAGCCACCTAGCGGGACAGGACGAGCAGTACTTC.

V usage is TRBV29-1 and J usage is TRBJ2-1; TRBD2 agrees at 9 bases. Germline values: CDR1 SQVTM, CDR2 ANQGSEA. The junction had 7 bases not matched to a gene; V was cut back by 4 bases and J by 6 bases. There are 14 residues in the CDR3. DNA of the CDR3: TGCAGCGTTGGGTTAGCGGGAGCCCTCAATGAGCAGTTCTTC. Translating gives CSVGLAGALNEQFF.

CDR3 DNA sequence: TGTGCCAGCAGTGTCGGGACAGGGCACCACGAGCAGTACTTC. Translating it yields CASSVGTGHHEQYF. The chain links TRBV25-1 to TRBJ2-7, with 9 nucleotides matching TRBD1. Germline CDR1 MGHDK, CDR2 SYGVNS. This CDR3 is built from 14 residues. The V gene end was trimmed by 4 bases and the J gene end by 5 bases; junction bases not matched to a gene: 6.

This clone showed up just once. The chain carries TRBV25-1 and TRBJ2-1, with a tentative D call TRBD2 (5 bases). V was cut by 0 bases and J by 6 bases, with 9 bases left in between. CDR3 length: 14 residues. Germline V gene data show CDR1 as MGHDK and CDR2 as SYGVNS. CDR3 in DNA: TGTGCCAGCAGTGAATATGGACTGACCAATGAGCAGTTCTTC. This codes for CASSEYGLTNEQFF.

The chain couples TRBV29-1 to TRBJ2-1, with 11 positions matching TRBD2. J lost 7 bases, V lost 7 bases, and 15 bases had no gene match. Germline assignment: CDR1 SQVTM and CDR2 ANQGSEA. The CDR3 has 16 residues. CDR3 protein: CSAVPHALAGENEQFF. The CDR3 coding sequence is TGCAGCGCCGTGCCCCACGCACTAGCGGGAGAAAATGAGCAGTTCTTC.

This sequence joins TRBV7-2 and TRBJ2-7; D gene ambiguous. V gave up 0 bases and J gave up 4 bases, with 4 bases separating them. The CDR3 is 12 amino acids. Germline-derived CDR1 and CDR2 are SGHTA and FQGNSA. The CDR3 nucleotides are TGTGCCAGCAGCTTAGCGGAGTACGAGCAGTACTTC. Encoded protein: CASSLAEYEQYF.

The chain links TRBV10-1 to TRBJ2-2; 9 bases are shared with TRBD1. Germline V gives CDR1 WNHNN, CDR2 SYGVQD (reference sequence). The length of the CDR3 is 15 residues. The trim removed 5 bases at V and 7 bases at J, leaving 8 bases unmatched. CDR3 DNA: TGCGCCAGCAGTTCTCCGGGACAGGGCATCGGGGAGCTGTTTTTT. It codes for CASSSPGQGIGELFF.

The chain couples TRBV27 to TRBJ2-7; 13 bases match TRBD2. In germline, CDR1 is MNHEY, CDR2 SMNVEV (reference sequence). The CDR3 totals 14 residues. J gave up 4 bases and V 7 bases, and 4 bases lay outside the gene matches. CDR3 sequence reads: CASTWTSGSYEQYF. CDR3 in DNA: TGTGCCAGCACCTGGACTAGCGGGAGTTACGAGCAGTACTTC.